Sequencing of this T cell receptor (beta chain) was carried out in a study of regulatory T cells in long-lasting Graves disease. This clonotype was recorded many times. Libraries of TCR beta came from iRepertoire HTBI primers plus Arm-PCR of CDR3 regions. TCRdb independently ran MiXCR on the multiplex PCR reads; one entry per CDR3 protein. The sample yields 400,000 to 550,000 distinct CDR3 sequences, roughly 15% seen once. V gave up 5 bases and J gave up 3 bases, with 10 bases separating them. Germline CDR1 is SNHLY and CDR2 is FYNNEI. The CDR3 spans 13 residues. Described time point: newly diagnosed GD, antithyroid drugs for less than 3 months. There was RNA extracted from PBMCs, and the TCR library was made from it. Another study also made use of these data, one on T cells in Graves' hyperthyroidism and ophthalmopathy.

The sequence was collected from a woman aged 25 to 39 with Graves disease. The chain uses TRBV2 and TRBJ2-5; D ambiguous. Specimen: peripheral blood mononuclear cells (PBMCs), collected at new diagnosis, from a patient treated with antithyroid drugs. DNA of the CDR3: TGTGCCAGCAGTCTAGAACTTAAAGAGACCCAGTACTTC. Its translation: CASSLELKETQYF.